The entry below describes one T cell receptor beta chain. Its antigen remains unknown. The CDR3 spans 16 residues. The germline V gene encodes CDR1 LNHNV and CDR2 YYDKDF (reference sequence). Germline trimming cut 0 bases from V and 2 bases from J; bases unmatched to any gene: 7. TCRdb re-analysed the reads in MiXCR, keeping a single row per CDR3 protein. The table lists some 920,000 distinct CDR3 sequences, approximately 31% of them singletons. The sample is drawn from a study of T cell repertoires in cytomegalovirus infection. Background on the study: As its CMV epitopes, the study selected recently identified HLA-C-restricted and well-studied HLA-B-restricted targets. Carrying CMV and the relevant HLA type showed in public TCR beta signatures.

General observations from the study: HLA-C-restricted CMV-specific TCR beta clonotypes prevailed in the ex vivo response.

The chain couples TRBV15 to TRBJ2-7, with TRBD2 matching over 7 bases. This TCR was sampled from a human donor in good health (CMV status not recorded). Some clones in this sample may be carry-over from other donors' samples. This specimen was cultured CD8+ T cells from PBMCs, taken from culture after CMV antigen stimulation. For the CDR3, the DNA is TGTGCCACCAGCAGAGAGGGGGGGTTCGCGACCTACGAGCAGTACGTC. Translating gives CATSREGGFATYEQYV.